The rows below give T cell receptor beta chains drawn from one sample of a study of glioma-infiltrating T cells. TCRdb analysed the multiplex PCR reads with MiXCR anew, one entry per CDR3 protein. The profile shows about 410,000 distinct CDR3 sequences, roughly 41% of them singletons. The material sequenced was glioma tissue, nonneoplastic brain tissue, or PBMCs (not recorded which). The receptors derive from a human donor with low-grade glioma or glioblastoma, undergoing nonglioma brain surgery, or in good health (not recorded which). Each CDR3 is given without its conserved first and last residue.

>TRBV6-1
ASKRETSGSYEQY
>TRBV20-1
SAPRLAETNEQF
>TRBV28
ASSLGHQGYGQPQH
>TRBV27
ASSSGVRGANEQF
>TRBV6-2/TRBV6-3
ASSSWTSGIADTQY
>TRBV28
ASSSGDIYEQY
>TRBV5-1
ASSLVGSDEQY
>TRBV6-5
ASRPGHRKGNTIY
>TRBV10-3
AISDPREGQRDTEAF
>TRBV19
ASSIGGTNEQF
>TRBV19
ASSMFLAGGPSHEQY
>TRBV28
ASSPPSAGEQY
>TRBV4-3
ASSQDTRRLAGADTQY
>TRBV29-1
SVGLGYESEQY
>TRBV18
ASSPRPLSDYGYT
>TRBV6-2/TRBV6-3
ASSYSSGAEQF
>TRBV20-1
SPLNYGYT
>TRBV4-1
ASSPGSHSYEQY
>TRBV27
ASKMSGTNTGELF
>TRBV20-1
SAARGVTDTQY
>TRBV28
ASSFRRESTYEQY
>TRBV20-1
SARRVAVTGELF
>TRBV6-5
ASSPRTGSLEAF